One sample yielded the 3 T cell receptor beta chains listed below, sequenced in a study of CD8 T cells in Susac syndrome. RNA amounts of about 0.45 to 1 ug underwent reverse transcription with random hexamers. One entry per CDR3 protein results from TCRdb running MiXCR on the immunoSEQ multiplex PCR reads. The sample consists of around 130,000 distinct CDR3 sequences, about 95% of them appearing once. Sequencing was carried out using CD4+ T cells from PBMCs. The receptor set was obtained from a human donor in good health.

The chain is built from TRBV7-2 and TRBJ2-7; D possibly uses TRBD1 or TRBD2 (5 bases each). The CDR3 totals 14 residues. Between the trimmed V and J ends, which lost 3 bases and 3 bases, there was a span of 12 bases. Germline CDR1 is SGHTA and CDR2 is FQGNSA. In nucleotides, the CDR3 is TGTGCCAGCAGCTTGGGGACCGCGAACTACGAGCAGTACTTC. Encoded protein: CASSLGTANYEQYF. The full variable domain, with the rest looked up from reference TRBV7-2 and TRBJ2-7, is GAGVSQSPSNKVTEKGKDVELRCDPISGHTALYWYRQSLGQGLEFLIYFQGNSAPDKSGLPSDRFSAERTGGSVSTLTIQRTQQEDSAVYLCASSLGTANYEQYFGPGTRLTVT.

The rearrangement uses TRBV18 and TRBJ2-7; D is ambiguous. Germline V lookup: CDR1 KGHSH, CDR2 LQKENI. This CDR3 is 14 amino acids long. The ends were cut back, 3 bases at V and 7 bases at J, with 16 bases in the middle. The CDR3 nucleotides read TGTGCCAGCTCACCGGATTCCCTCCTCGGGGAGCAGTACTTC. This sequence encodes CASSPDSLLGEQYF.

The V gene is TRBV2, the J gene TRBJ1-1; D is unresolved. From germline, CDR1 is SNHLY and CDR2 FYNNEI. With 3 bases removed from V and 3 bases from J, the gap between germline ends came to 8 bases. This CDR3 contains 13 residues. CDR3 nucleotide sequence: TGTGCCAGCAGTGAGGAACCCGACACTGAAGCTTTCTTT. Amino acid sequence: CASSEEPDTEAFF.